The 12 T cell receptor beta chains in this list originate from one sample, sequenced in a study of blood T cell repertoires in COVID-19. Repertoires were generated with immunoSEQ multiplex PCR, while TCRdb's copy carries only in-frame clones and drops some. The data hold a few hundred thousand clones, with 87% observed a single time. What was sequenced was peripheral blood. Receptor source: a woman younger than 30 who had recovered from COVID-19.

J is TRBJ2-7 and V is TRBV7-2; maybe TRBD2 (6 bases). The CDR3 runs 14 residues. The V gene lost 0 bases and the J gene lost 6 bases, with 12 bases spanning the gap. Germline assignment: CDR1 SGHTA and CDR2 FQGNSA. The CDR3 loop reads CASSLATSRVEQYF. DNA for the CDR3: TGTGCCAGCAGCTTAGCGACTAGTCGGGTCGAGCAGTACTTC. The full variable domain, with the rest looked up from reference TRBV7-2 and TRBJ2-7, is GAGVSQSPSNKVTEKGKDVELRCDPISGHTALYWYRQSLGQGLEFLIYFQGNSAPDKSGLPSDRFSAERTGGSVSTLTIQRTQQEDSAVYLCASSLATSRVEQYFGPGTRLTVT.

J is TRBJ2-7 and V is TRBV9, with D maybe TRBD2 (5 bases). This CDR3 is 15 amino acids long. Trimming removed 0 bases from V and 1 base from J, with 11 bases in between. In germline, CDR1 is SGDLS, CDR2 YYNGEE. CDR3 bases: TGTGCCAGCAGCGTAGTAGGAGGAGGATCCTACGAGCAGTACTTC. Protein sequence: CASSVVGGGSYEQYF. The full variable domain, completed using reference TRBV9 and TRBJ2-7, is DSGVTQTPKHLITATGQRVTLRCSPRSGDLSVYWYQQSLDQGLQFLIQYYNGEERAKGNILERFSAQQFPDLHSELNLSSLELGDSALYFCASSVVGGGSYEQYFGPGTRLTVT.

The rearrangement links TRBV19 to TRBJ2-3, with 8 bases identical to TRBD1. With V trimmed by 10 bases and J by 1 base, 7 bases remained unmatched. The CDR3 is made up of 14 amino acids. The germline V gene encodes CDR1 LNHDA and CDR2 SQIVND (reference sequence). CDR3: CATSGGRGTDTQYF. For the CDR3, the DNA is TGTGCCACGTCAGGGGGCCGGGGCACAGATACGCAGTATTTT. Full variable domain (missing parts from reference TRBV19 and TRBJ2-3): DGGITQSPKYLFRKEGQNVTLSCEQNLNHDAMYWYRQDPGQGLRLIYYSQIVNDFQKGDIAEGYSVSREKKESFPLTVTSAQKNPTAFYLCATSGGRGTDTQYFGPGTRLTVL.

This sequence joins TRBV6-5 and TRBJ1-2; maybe TRBD1 (5 bases). V lost 4 bases to trimming and J lost 8 bases, with 20 bases between them. The CDR3 extends over 15 amino acids. Germline CDR1 and CDR2: MNHEY and SVGAGI. This CDR3 is CASSSTSGTLNGYTF. CDR3 sequence (DNA): TGTGCCAGCAGTTCTACCTCCGGGACTTTAAACGGCTACACCTTC.

The chain has TRBV24-1 and TRBJ2-1, with 7 bases identical to TRBD1. V gave up 2 bases and J gave up 3 bases; unmatched junction bases: 3. CDR3 length: 15 residues. In germline, CDR1 is KGHDR, CDR2 SFDVKD. The CDR3 coding sequence is TGTGCCACCAGTGATTCCCGGGACAGCTACAATGAGCAGTTCTTC. This translates into CATSDSRDSYNEQFF.

V gene TRBV11-2 combines with J gene TRBJ2-2; D is unclear. The germline V gene has CDR1 SGHAT and CDR2 FQNNGV. This CDR3 is 14 amino acids long. Trimming removed 1 base at V and 4 bases at J, with 7 bases between. The DNA of the CDR3 is TGTGCCAGCAGCTTAGCCGCGTCCACCGGGGAGCTGTTTTTT. It specifies CASSLAASTGELFF.

The J gene is TRBJ1-2, the V gene TRBV5-6, with 8 bases lining up with TRBD1. This CDR3 has 16 residues. V dropped 4 bases and J dropped 0; count of bases not matched to a gene: 8. Germline V gene lookup returns CDR1 SGHDT and CDR2 YYEEEE. CDR3 nucleotides: TGTGCCAGCAGCCGGGACAGGTCCCTTGCTAACTATGGCTACACCTTC. Protein sequence: CASSRDRSLANYGYTF.

This clone was detected a few times. V is TRBV6-5 and J is TRBJ1-2; TRBD1 matches at 7 bases. The CDR3 totals 11 residues. Germline V gives CDR1 MNHEY, CDR2 SVGAGI. V trimming: 5 bases; J trimming: 6 bases; junction bases outside the gene matches: 0. CDR3 loop: CASSQGDGYTF. The CDR3 DNA is TGTGCCAGCAGTCAGGGGGATGGCTACACCTTC.

Comments on this clone: Other DNA sequences from this sample encode an identical CDR3 as well. This chain's CDR3 is CASSGDRGSYEQYF. CDR3 DNA: TGTGCCAGCAGTGGCGACAGGGGCTCCTACGAGCAGTACTTC. The chain couples TRBV25-1 to TRBJ2-7; 8 bases match TRBD1. The CDR3 loop spans 14 amino acids. V trimming: 4 bases; J trimming: 0 bases; junction bases outside the gene matches: 2. CDR1 MGHDK and CDR2 SYGVNS come from the germline V gene.

The chain links TRBV2 to TRBJ2-7; D is ambiguous. Germline CDR1 reads SNHLY; CDR2 reads FYNNEI. The CDR3 has 14 residues. Trimming pared 4 bases from V and 0 bases from J, leaving 10 bases between. The CDR3 region has the DNA TGTGCCAGCAGTGGATTAGAGAGCTCCTACGAGCAGTACTTC. Translating it yields CASSGLESSYEQYF.

The CDR3 coding sequence is TGTGCCAGCAGCGTAATCCGGGCCGGGGGAACAGATACGCAGTATTTT. Amino acids: CASSVIRAGGTDTQYF. The chain joins TRBV11-2 to TRBJ2-3; TRBD2 is a possible D gene (6 bases). CDR1 and CDR2 (germline): SGHAT, FQNNGV. The CDR3 is 16 residues long. With 5 bases removed from V and 3 bases from J, the gap between germline ends came to 18 bases. Looking up the rest from reference TRBV11-2 and TRBJ2-3 gives the full variable domain: EAGVAQSPRYKIIEKRQSVAFWCNPISGHATLYWYQQILGQGPKLLIQFQNNGVVDDSQLPKDRFSAERLKGVDSTLKIQPAKLEDSAVYLCASSVIRAGGTDTQYFGPGTRLTVL.

Written as DNA, the CDR3 is TGTGCCAGCAGCGTAGGGCTCGAACCCCTCCACTTT. Protein: CASSVGLEPLHF. V is TRBV9 and J is TRBJ1-6; D not resolved. Germline assignment: CDR1 SGDLS and CDR2 YYNGEE. The CDR3 extends over 12 amino acids. Trimming removed 0 bases from V and 12 bases from J, with 7 bases in between.